This T cell receptor beta chain emerged from a study of cytomegalovirus exposure and HLA in healthy donors. Study outcomes and limitations: Segments of the TCR beta V type were, in most cases, productive about 87% or about 30% of the time in an earlier analysis. An ancestry cluster, one associated with Asian ancestry, reportedly showed fewer N-insertions than the approximately 670-donor mean in a later analysis.

Note on this clone: Its antigen remains unknown.

Germline CDR1 reads MNHEY; CDR2 reads SVGAGI. V lost 2 bases and J lost 1, with 8 bases in between. The CDR3 sequence is 14 residues long. PCR involved 60 Vbeta and 13 Jbeta primers. The data were produced by immunoSEQ multiplex PCR, yet TCRdb's version contains in-frame clones alone and is incomplete. The sample holds roughly 100,000 clones; less than 80% are singletons and the top ten take 3.8%. The receptor's source is a man younger than 40 in good health and CMV-seropositive. The sequencing sample was made of PBMCs. The genes are TRBV6-5 and TRBJ1-1; D unresolved. The CDR3 loop reads CASSYNEGNTEAFF. For the CDR3, the DNA is TGTGCCAGCAGTTACAATGAGGGGAACACTGAAGCTTTCTTT.